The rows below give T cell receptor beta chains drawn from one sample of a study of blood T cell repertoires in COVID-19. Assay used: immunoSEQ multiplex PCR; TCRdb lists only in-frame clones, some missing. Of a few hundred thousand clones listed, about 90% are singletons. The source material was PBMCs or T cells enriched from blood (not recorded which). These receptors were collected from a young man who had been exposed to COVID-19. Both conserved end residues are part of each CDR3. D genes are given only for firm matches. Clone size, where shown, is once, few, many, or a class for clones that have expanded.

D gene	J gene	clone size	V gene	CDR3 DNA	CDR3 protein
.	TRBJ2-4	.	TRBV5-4	TGTGCCAGCAGCCGGGGCCCTGAGGGGGTGGCCAAAAACATTCAGTACTTC	CASSRGPEGVAKNIQYF
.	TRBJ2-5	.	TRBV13	TGTGCCAGCAGCTTACCAAACCAAGAGACCCAGTACTTC	CASSLPNQETQYF
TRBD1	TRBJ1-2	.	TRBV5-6	TGTGCCAGCAGCTTGGGACCTACAGGGGGCGCCGGCTATGGCTACACCTTC	CASSLGPTGGAGYGYTF
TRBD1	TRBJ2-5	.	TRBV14	TGTGCCAGCAGCCAAGGTGGGACAGGACAAGAGACCCAGTACTTC	CASSQGGTGQETQYF
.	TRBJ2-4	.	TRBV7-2	TGTGCCAGCAGCCCGGAGAGGCGAGCCTTAGCCAAAAACATTCAGTACTTC	CASSPERRALAKNIQYF
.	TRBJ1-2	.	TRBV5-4	TGTGCCAGCAGCCCCCGCGGTCCAATCGGCTATGGCTACACCTTC	CASSPRGPIGYGYTF
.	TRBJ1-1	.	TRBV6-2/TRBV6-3	TGTGCCAGCAGTTATCGGGTAATCACTGAAGCTTTCTTT	CASSYRVITEAFF
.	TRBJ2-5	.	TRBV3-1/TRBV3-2	TGTGCCAGCAGCCCCAGCCGGGAGGAGACCCAGTACTTC	CASSPSREETQYF
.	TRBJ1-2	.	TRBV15	TGTGCCACCAGCAGAGATCTCGAGCTCCCCCCCCTCAACTATGGCTACACCTTC	CATSRDLELPPLNYGYTF
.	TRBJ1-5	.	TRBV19	TGTGCCAGTAGTATGCAGGGCGGGATTCAGCCCCAGCATTTT	CASSMQGGIQPQHF
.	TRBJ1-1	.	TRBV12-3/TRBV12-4	TGTGCCAGCAGTTTTAGGACAAACACTGAAGCTTTCTTT	CASSFRTNTEAFF
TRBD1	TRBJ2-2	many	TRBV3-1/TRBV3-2	TGTGCCAGCAGCCACGGGACAGCAGTATCCGGGGAGCTGTTTTTT	CASSHGTAVSGELFF
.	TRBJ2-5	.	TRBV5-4	TGTGCCAGCAGCTGGTGCGGGGAGGCCGTATCTCAAGAGACCCAGTACTTC	CASSWCGEAVSQETQYF
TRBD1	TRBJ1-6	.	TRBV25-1	TGTGCCAGCAGTGACCCGACAGGGTTGGGATCACCCCTCCACTTT	CASSDPTGLGSPLHF
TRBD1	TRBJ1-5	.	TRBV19	TGTGCCAGTTTTAACAGGGGTCAGCCCCAGCATTTT	CASFNRGQPQHF
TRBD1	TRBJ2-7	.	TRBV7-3	TGTGCCAGCAGCCGCCTAGGGGGCCAGCAGTACTTC	CASSRLGGQQYF
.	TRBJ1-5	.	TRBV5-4	TGTGCCAGCAGCGAGCAGGGTAGCAATCAGCCCCAGCATTTT	CASSEQGSNQPQHF
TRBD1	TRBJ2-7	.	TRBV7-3	TGTGCCAGCAGCTTACAAGGGGGCGCGTCCTACGAGCAGTACTTC	CASSLQGGASYEQYF
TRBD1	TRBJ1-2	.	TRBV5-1	TGCGCCAGCAGCCCGGACAGGAGCACGTATGGCTACACCTTC	CASSPDRSTYGYTF
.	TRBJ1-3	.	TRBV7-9	TGTGCCCAAACTCACGTACAGGGTGCTGGAAACACCATATATTTT	CAQTHVQGAGNTIYF
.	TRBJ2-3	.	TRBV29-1	TGCAGCGTTTCGTTTGCGGGGAAGACAGATACGCAGTATTTT	CSVSFAGKTDTQYF
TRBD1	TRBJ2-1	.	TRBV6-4	TGTGCCAGCAGAACCAATCGGGACAGGGGGTTGATCTTC	CASRTNRDRGLIF
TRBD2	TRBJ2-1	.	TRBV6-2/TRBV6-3	TGTGCCAGCAGTTACTCGATGGCCAGCTCGGGGGGGAGGTACAATGAGCAGTTCTTC	CASSYSMASSGGRYNEQFF
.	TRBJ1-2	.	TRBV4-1	TGCGCCAGCAGCCAAGATAGGTGGAGGGGATCTAACTATGGCTACACCTTC	CASSQDRWRGSNYGYTF
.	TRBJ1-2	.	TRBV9	TGTGCCAGCAGCGTACAGGGTGGAGGCTACACCTTC	CASSVQGGGYTF
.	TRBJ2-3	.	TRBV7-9	TGTGCCAGCAGCTTAGGATCCTCACACACAGATACGCAGTATTTT	CASSLGSSHTDTQYF
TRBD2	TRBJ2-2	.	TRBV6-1	TGTGCCAGCAGTGACCCCGGACTAGAGGTCGGGGAGCTGTTTTTT	CASSDPGLEVGELFF
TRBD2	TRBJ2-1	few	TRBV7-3	TGTGCCAGCAGCTTAACGGGACTAGCGGGGGTGCCTCTCTCCTACAATGAGCAGTTCTTC	CASSLTGLAGVPLSYNEQFF
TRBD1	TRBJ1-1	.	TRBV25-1	TGTGCCAGCAGCCGCAACAGGGGGCACACTGAAGCTTTCTTT	CASSRNRGHTEAFF
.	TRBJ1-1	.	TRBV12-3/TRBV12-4	TGTGCCAGCAGTGATTGGGCTAACACTGAAGCTTTCTTT	CASSDWANTEAFF
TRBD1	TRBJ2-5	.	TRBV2	TGTGCCAGCAGGGGACAGATCCCGCACTTC	CASRGQIPHF
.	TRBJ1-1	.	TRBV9	TGTGCCAGCAGCCCCTCGGGCGGGGGGCTAGGAGAAGCTTTCTTT	CASSPSGGGLGEAFF
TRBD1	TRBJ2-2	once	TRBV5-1	TGCGCCAGCAGCTCCGGGACAGGGGGCGTCAACACCGGGGAGCTGTTTTTT	CASSSGTGGVNTGELFF
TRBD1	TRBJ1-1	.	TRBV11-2	TGTGCCAGCAGCTGGGGGACAGGAGATGGGAACACTGAAGCTTTCTTT	CASSWGTGDGNTEAFF
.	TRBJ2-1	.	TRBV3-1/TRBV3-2	TGTGCCAGCAGCACCCGGGACACCCCCTACAATGAGCAGTTCTTC	CASSTRDTPYNEQFF
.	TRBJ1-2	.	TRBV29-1	TGCAGCGTAGAACCGGGACACCAATTCTATGGCTACACCTTC	CSVEPGHQFYGYTF
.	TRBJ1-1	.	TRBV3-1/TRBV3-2	TGTGCCAGCAGCCTCCACTCGAACACTGAAGCTTTCTTT	CASSLHSNTEAFF
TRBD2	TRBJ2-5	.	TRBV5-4	TGTGCCAGCAGCCACGCGGGGGGGCAGAAAGAGACCCAGTACTTC	CASSHAGGQKETQYF
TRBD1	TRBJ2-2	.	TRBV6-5	TGTGCCAGCAGGACAGGGCTCGGGACCGGGGAGCTGTTTTTT	CASRTGLGTGELFF
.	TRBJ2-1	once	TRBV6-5	TGTGCCAGCTCCTACCCCCCGTACAATGAGCAGTTCTTC	CASSYPPYNEQFF
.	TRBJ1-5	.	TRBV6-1	TGTGCCAGCAGTGAAGATACAGTTTATAGCAATCAGCCCCAGCATTTT	CASSEDTVYSNQPQHF